This T cell receptor beta chain is from a study of breast tumors, draining lymph nodes, adjacent tissues. TCRdb reprocessed the multiplex PCR reads via MiXCR and lists one record per CDR3 protein. Of some 130,000 distinct CDR3 sequences listed, approximately 20% are singletons. This clonotype was observed many times. Germline V gene data show CDR1 as WNHNN and CDR2 as SYGVQD (reference sequence). Trimming took 7 bases from V and 3 from J, leaving 19 bases between them. The CDR3 loop spans 15 amino acids. The lymph nodes were axillary draining lymph nodes from breast cancer patients. This clonotype was sampled from a female donor with breast cancer. Some clones in this sample may be carry-over from other donors' samples. The rearrangement joins TRBV10-1 to TRBJ2-7; maybe TRBD2 (6 bases). The sample comprised axillary lymph node tissue. The CDR3 loop reads CASTEGEVGLYEQYF. Here the CDR3 DNA reads TGCGCCAGCACCGAAGGGGAGGTAGGTCTCTACGAGCAGTACTTC.